The TCR beta chain described here comes from a study of blood T cell repertoires in COVID-19. CDR3 length equals 15 residues. Per germline, CDR1 KGHSH and CDR2 LQKENI. V shed 4 bases and J shed 1 base, with 13 bases lying between them. Sequencing was performed with immunoSEQ multiplex PCR; in TCRdb, only in-frame clones are kept and a portion is missing. The sample has around 310,000 clones; approximately 88% are singletons. Material: peripheral blood. The rearrangement uses TRBV18 and TRBJ1-1; D call uncertain. This sequence originates from a woman in her forties or fifties with active or convalescent COVID-19. The CDR3 DNA follows: TGTGCCAGCTCACGCATGAGGACTCCGAACACTGAAGCTTTCTTT. Its translation: CASSRMRTPNTEAFF.